The 31 T cell receptor beta chains given below trace back to one sample, sequenced in a study of cytomegalovirus exposure and HLA in healthy donors. Researchers ran the PCR with 60 Vbeta and 13 Jbeta primers. TCRdb keeps only in-frame clones here, not all; method: immunoSEQ multiplex PCR. This repertoire shows 150,000 to 250,000 clones, around 74% found once; its top ten account for approximately 1.5%. Sample: PBMCs. These receptors all stem from a girl between 5 and 17 years old in good health and CMV-seropositive.

The chain links TRBV7-2 to TRBJ1-4, with D hard to call. The V end lost 5 bases, the J end lost 10 bases, and 11 bases lay between the germline ends. Looked up from germline, CDR1 is SGHTA and CDR2 is FQGNSA. The CDR3 has 12 amino acids. CDR3 nucleotide sequence: TGTGCCAGCAGCCCGAGATTTGGAAAACTGTTTTTT. Its translation: CASSPRFGKLFF.

V is TRBV2 and J is TRBJ1-5; D ambiguous. Germline values: CDR1 SNHLY, CDR2 FYNNEI. V was shortened by 6 bases and J by 5 bases, with 17 bases between the two germline ends. CDR3 size: 15 residues. The CDR3 DNA follows: TGTGCCAGCAGGTCCGGCAGGAACACCGATCAGCCCCAGCATTTT. Protein sequence: CASRSGRNTDQPQHF.

This clone appeared a few times. This sequence joins TRBV11-2 and TRBJ1-6; the match to TRBD1 covers 9 bases. The germline gives CDR1 SGHAT, CDR2 FQNNGV. This CDR3 spans 15 amino acids. V trimming: 5 bases; J trimming: 7 bases; junction bases outside the gene matches: 6. The DNA of the CDR3 is TGTGCCAGCAGCGAACAGGGGGCTAGAAATTCACCCCTCCACTTT. Translated, it gives CASSEQGARNSPLHF.

This sequence joins TRBV14 and TRBJ2-5, with TRBD1 matching 7 bases. The ends lost 1 base at V and 0 bases at J; junction bases unmatched: 14. Germline values: CDR1 SGHDN, CDR2 FVKESK. The CDR3 has 19 amino acids. The CDR3, as DNA: TGTGCCAGCAGCCAAGGGCGTTTTTGGACAGGAACCTACCAAGAGACCCAGTACTTC. Its protein is CASSQGRFWTGTYQETQYF.

The chain recombines TRBV7-8 with TRBJ1-5; no firm D call. V lost 0 bases, J lost 0 bases, and 15 bases lay in between. Germline V gene lookup returns CDR1 SGHVS and CDR2 FQNEAQ. This CDR3 region has 18 residues. For the CDR3, the DNA is TGTGCCAGCAGCTTAGCGGCCCAGGCCCTTTATAGCAATCAGCCCCAGCATTTT. Its protein is CASSLAAQALYSNQPQHF. Full variable domain (rest looked up from reference TRBV7-8 and TRBJ1-5): GAGVSQSPRYKVAKRGQDVALRCDPISGHVSLFWYQQALGQGPEFLTYFQNEAQLDKSGLPSDRFFAERPEGSVSTLKIQRTQQEDSAVYLCASSLAAQALYSNQPQHFGDGTRLSIL.

The chain links TRBV30 to TRBJ2-7, with 9 nucleotides matching TRBD2. V gave up 3 bases and J gave up 6 bases; unmatched junction bases: 6. CDR1 is GTSNPN, CDR2 SVGIG, per germline (reference sequence). The CDR3 length is 13 residues. CDR3 nucleotides: TGTGCCTGGAGCCCGGGACTAGCTAGCGAGCAGTACTTC. It encodes CAWSPGLASEQYF.

The chain couples TRBV2 to TRBJ1-4; D not certain. The CDR3 consists of 13 residues. Looked up from germline, CDR1 is SNHLY and CDR2 is FYNNEI. V was cut by 0 bases and J by 10 bases, with 9 bases left in between. The CDR3 protein is CASSEALRVKLFF. The CDR3 DNA reads TGTGCCAGCAGTGAAGCCTTGAGGGTAAAACTGTTTTTT. The complete variable domain, with remaining parts taken from reference TRBV2 and TRBJ1-4, reads EPEVTQTPSHQVTQMGQEVILRCVPISNHLYFYWYRQILGQKVEFLVSFYNNEISEKSEIFDDQFSVERPDGSNFTLKIRSTKLEDSAMYFCASSEALRVKLFFGSGTQLSVL.

The gene calls are TRBV9 and TRBJ2-7; perhaps TRBD2 as D (5 bases). With 2 bases removed from V and 3 bases from J, the gap between germline ends came to 12 bases. Per germline, CDR1 SGDLS and CDR2 YYNGEE. This CDR3 region has 14 residues. CDR3 nucleotide sequence: TGTGCCAGCAGCGTCTTGGACTCCGGCTACGAGCAGTACTTC. This codes for CASSVLDSGYEQYF.

DNA of the CDR3: TGTGCCAGCAGCCAAGTCAATCCTCGCGACTATGGCTACACCTTC. It translates to CASSQVNPRDYGYTF. The chain is built from TRBV14 and TRBJ1-2; D is ambiguous. Germline V gives CDR1 SGHDN, CDR2 FVKESK. The CDR3 runs to 15 residues. V was clipped by 1 base and J by 3 bases, with 12 bases between them.

This clone was detected a few times. The chain has TRBV6-5 and TRBJ2-3, with TRBD1 as a possible D gene (6 bases). V lost 5 bases to trimming and J lost 5 bases, with 14 bases between them. The CDR3 extends over 14 amino acids. Germline-derived CDR1 and CDR2 are MNHEY and SVGAGI. For the CDR3, the DNA is TGTGCCAGCAGTCAGGGGTGGGAGCGAGATACGCAGTATTTT. Translating gives CASSQGWERDTQYF.

The chain has TRBV5-1 and TRBJ1-1, with D perhaps TRBD1 (6 bases). The germline gives CDR1 SGHRS, CDR2 YFSETQ. The ends were cut back, 1 base at V and 1 base at J, with 14 bases in the middle. The CDR3 is 16 residues long. CDR3 protein: CASSLLSQGQNTEAFF. CDR3 in DNA: TGCGCCAGCAGCTTGTTAAGTCAGGGGCAGAACACTGAAGCTTTCTTT. Full variable domain (outside the CDR3, taken from reference TRBV5-1 and TRBJ1-1): KAGVTQTPRYLIKTRGQQVTLSCSPISGHRSVSWYQQTPGQGLQFLFEYFSETQRNKGNFPGRFSGRQFSNSRSEMNVSTLELGDSALYLCASSLLSQGQNTEAFFGQGTRLTVV.

The chain couples TRBV27 to TRBJ1-2; D gene unclear. CDR1 MNHEY and CDR2 SMNVEV come from the germline V gene (reference sequence). The V gene lost 8 bases and the J gene lost 6 bases, with 22 bases spanning the gap. CDR3 length equals 15 residues. CDR3: CASGTIRGSEHGYTF. The CDR3 nucleotides read TGTGCCAGCGGAACTATCAGAGGCAGCGAGCATGGCTACACCTTC.

This clone was picked up a small number of times. The chain couples TRBV11-2 to TRBJ2-3, with no clear D. Trimming cost V 0 bases and J 7 bases, with 5 bases left between them. This CDR3 contains 12 residues. Per germline, CDR1 SGHAT and CDR2 FQNNGV. CDR3 sequence: CASSLDRYTQYF. CDR3 in DNA: TGTGCCAGCAGCTTAGATCGGTATACGCAGTATTTT.

The CDR3 here is CASSVSQGQGPTDTQYF. In nucleotides, the CDR3 is TGTGCCAGCAGCGTAAGCCAGGGACAGGGCCCGACAGATACGCAGTATTTT. This chain links TRBV11-3 with TRBJ2-3, with 9 nucleotides matching TRBD1. Germline CDR1 reads SGHNT; CDR2 reads YENEEA. This CDR3 has 17 amino acids. V dropped 5 bases and J dropped 3; count of bases not matched to a gene: 12. Drawing the rest from reference TRBV11-3 and TRBJ2-3, the complete variable domain is EAGVVQSPRYKIIEKKQPVAFWCNPISGHNTLYWYLQNLGQGPELLIRYENEEAVDDSQLPKDRFSAERLKGVDSTLKIQPAELGDSAVYLCASSVSQGQGPTDTQYFGPGTRLTVL.

The V and J genes are TRBV5-1 and TRBJ2-3, with D maybe TRBD2 (6 bases). Deletions cut 0 bases from V and 6 bases from J, with 11 bases between. The CDR3 is 14 residues long. Germline V gene lookup returns CDR1 SGHRS and CDR2 YFSETQ. CDR3 amino acids: CASSLERGWDTQYF. For the CDR3, the DNA is TGCGCCAGCAGCTTGGAACGGGGGTGGGATACGCAGTATTTT.

This chain uses TRBV4-3 with TRBJ2-7; perhaps TRBD1 as D (6 bases). CDR3 size: 15 residues. CDR1 LGHNA and CDR2 YSLEER come from the germline V gene. Trimming shortened V by 1 base and J by 3 bases, and 13 bases separated the two germline ends. The CDR3 region is CASSQVPDSHYEQYF. CDR3 sequence (DNA): TGCGCCAGCAGCCAAGTGCCGGACAGCCACTACGAGCAGTACTTC.

The rearrangement uses TRBV6-4 and TRBJ2-1, with 8 bases that match TRBD1. V was clipped by 4 bases and J by 6 bases; unmatched bases: 8. CDR1 and CDR2 from the germline V gene are MRHNA and SNTAGT. The CDR3 loop spans 15 amino acids. The CDR3 loop is CASSGRTGLVNEQFF. The DNA of the CDR3 is TGTGCCAGCAGTGGACGGACAGGGCTTGTCAATGAGCAGTTCTTC.

This clone was detected only once. V usage is TRBV15 and J usage is TRBJ2-6; possibly TRBD2 for D (5 bases). V lost 5 bases to trimming and J lost 0 bases, with 11 bases between them. Germline V CDR1 and CDR2: LNHNV, YYDKDF (reference sequence). The CDR3 has 16 residues. CDR3 in amino acids: CATSERGNSGANVLTF. In DNA form, the CDR3 reads TGTGCCACCAGCGAGAGAGGGAACTCTGGGGCCAACGTCCTGACTTTC.

V is TRBV5-4 and J is TRBJ1-5; TRBD1 is a possible D gene (5 bases). V was pared by 0 bases and J by 6 bases, with 13 bases between. Germline V gene sequence: CDR1 SGHNT, CDR2 YYREEE (reference sequence). There are 15 residues in the CDR3. The DNA for the CDR3 is TGTGCCAGCAGCTTGGGGGGGGGAGCGGCTCAGCCCCAGCATTTT. It codes for CASSLGGGAAQPQHF. The variable domain in full, with the rest retrieved from reference TRBV5-4 and TRBJ1-5, is ETGVTQSPTHLIKTRGQQVTLRCSSQSGHNTVSWYQQALGQGPQFIFQYYREEENGRGNFPPRFSGLQFPNYSSELNVNALELDDSALYLCASSLGGGAAQPQHFGDGTRLSIL.

This chain joins TRBV5-1 and TRBJ2-2, with 7 bases lining up with TRBD1. Germline V gives CDR1 SGHRS, CDR2 YFSETQ. V shed 3 bases and J 3 bases; nucleotides not matched to a gene: 20. CDR3 size: 20 residues. CDR3 in DNA: TGCGCCAGCAGCTCGCGACAATCCGGGACAGCACCTGGGGACACCGGGGAGCTGTTTTTT. Residues: CASSSRQSGTAPGDTGELFF.

CDR3 in DNA: TGTGCCAGCAGTCTCGCGGGGGGGGGTCCTAATGAAAAACTGTTTTTT. This gives the protein CASSLAGGGPNEKLFF. The V gene is TRBV5-6, the J gene TRBJ1-4; TRBD1 is a possible D gene (5 bases). The germline V gene encodes CDR1 SGHDT and CDR2 YYEEEE. The CDR3 has 16 amino acids. V shed 5 bases and J shed 3 bases, with 17 bases lying between them.

The chain is built from TRBV29-1 and TRBJ2-1; perhaps TRBD2 as D (7 bases). Deletions cut 0 bases from V and 13 bases from J, with 13 bases between. The germline V gene encodes CDR1 SQVTM and CDR2 ANQGSEA. This CDR3 spans 12 amino acids. In DNA, the CDR3 is TGCAGCGTTGAAGAGGGGGGGGGCCCTCAGTTCTTC. Its protein product is CSVEEGGGPQFF.

The gene calls are TRBV9 and TRBJ2-3; 11 bases are shared with TRBD2. The CDR3 consists of 16 residues. Germline CDR1 and CDR2: SGDLS and YYNGEE. V was pared by 7 bases and J by 0 bases, with 7 bases of the junction left unmatched. The CDR3, as DNA: TGTGCCAGCCACCCTCTAGCGGGGGGAAGCACAGATACGCAGTATTTT. It yields the protein CASHPLAGGSTDTQYF.

This sequence joins TRBV28 and TRBJ2-2; D gene unclear. The V and J ends lost 2 bases and 1 base respectively, with 5 bases between them. Germline CDR1 and CDR2: MDHEN and SYDVKM. The CDR3 loop spans 14 amino acids. For the CDR3, the DNA is TGTGCCAGCAGTTTAATCGGGAACACCGGGGAGCTGTTTTTT. Its translation is CASSLIGNTGELFF.

The chain combines TRBV2 with TRBJ1-4; a possible D gene is TRBD1 (5 bases). Per germline, CDR1 SNHLY and CDR2 FYNNEI. Trimming cost V 8 bases and J 0 bases, with 13 bases left between them. The CDR3 is 15 residues long. DNA for the CDR3: TGTGCCAGCGACCGAGGAGGGGCAACTAATGAAAAACTGTTTTTT. It is translated as CASDRGGATNEKLFF.

The J gene is TRBJ1-2, the V gene TRBV11-3; 7 bases line up with TRBD1. CDR1 is SGHNT, CDR2 YENEEA, per germline. The CDR3 runs 13 residues. J gave up 4 bases and V 5 bases, and 4 bases lay outside the gene matches. CDR3 nucleotide sequence: TGTGCCAGCAGCCGGAGACAGGGCTATGGCTACACCTTC. This encodes CASSRRQGYGYTF.

The rearrangement joins TRBV30 to TRBJ2-5, with D possibly TRBD2 on 5 matching bases. The germline CDR1 and CDR2 sequences are GTSNPN and SVGIG (reference sequence). Trimming shortened V by 7 bases and J by 5 bases, and 17 bases separated the two germline ends. This CDR3 is 13 amino acids long. The chain's CDR3 is CASQSLAGETQYF. The CDR3 bases are TGTGCCTCTCAAAGCCTAGCTGGGGAGACCCAGTACTTC.

This clone was recorded only once. The chain couples TRBV16 to TRBJ1-2; 7 bases agree with TRBD1. CDR1 and CDR2 from the germline V gene are KGHSY and FQNENV. The CDR3 has 19 amino acids. The trim removed 1 base at V and 1 base at J, leaving 15 bases unmatched. CDR3: CASSQFVKLRDRFNYGYTF. The CDR3 nucleotides read TGTGCCAGCAGCCAATTCGTAAAATTGAGGGACAGATTTAACTATGGCTACACCTTC. Using reference TRBV16 and TRBJ1-2 for the parts outside the CDR3, the full variable domain is GEEVAQTPKHLVRGEGQKAKLYCAPIKGHSYVFWYQQVLKNEFKFLISFQNENVFDETGMPKERFSAKCLPNSPCSLEIQATKLEDSAVYFCASSQFVKLRDRFNYGYTFGSGTRLTVV.

This chain joins TRBV5-1 and TRBJ2-5; TRBD1 is a possible D gene (6 bases). V was cut by 3 bases and J by 5 bases, with 11 bases left in between. The CDR3 has 13 amino acids. CDR1 SGHRS and CDR2 YFSETQ come from the germline V gene. The CDR3 region has the DNA TGCGCCAGCAGCTCCCCGAGGGGGGAGACCCAGTACTTC. Its translation is CASSSPRGETQYF.

A few counts support this clone. The chain is built from TRBV6-1 and TRBJ2-2; 8 bases match TRBD1. With V trimmed by 7 bases and J by 4 bases, 8 bases remained unmatched. The CDR3 is 15 residues long. Germline CDR1 MNHNS, CDR2 SASEGT. The CDR3 coding sequence is TGTGCCAGCATCCGACAGGGGTGGGGCACCGGGGAGCTGTTTTTT. This sequence encodes CASIRQGWGTGELFF.

The J gene is TRBJ2-7, the V gene TRBV5-8, with 8 bases lining up with TRBD1. This CDR3 region has 14 residues. Germline CDR1 is SGHTS and CDR2 is YDEGEE. Germline trimming cut 2 bases from V and 4 bases from J; bases unmatched to any gene: 5. DNA for the CDR3: TGTGCCAGCAGCTTTTTACAGGGGGTTTACGAGCAGTACTTC. This translates into CASSFLQGVYEQYF.